This T cell receptor beta chain is drawn from a study of vaccination effects on CD4 cells after COVID-19. Some clones are missing from TCRdb's copy, which holds only in-frame ones; the method was immunoSEQ multiplex PCR. The top ten clones hold around 30% of a sample with 30,000 to 35,000 clones, just over 70% of them seen once. V gave up 0 bases and J gave up 9 bases; unmatched junction bases: 6. The CDR3 sequence is 14 residues long. Germline V CDR1 and CDR2: SGHDT, YYEEEE. A remark on this clone: Its antigen remains unidentified.

With the ViraFEST assay, the study expanded antigen-specific CD4+ T cells using viral peptide pools, then sequenced them. Culturing for around ten days preceded CD4+ T cell isolation. The person had PCR-confirmed SARS-CoV-2 infection between March and December 2020. This chain uses TRBV5-6 with TRBJ2-1, with 7 bases fitting TRBD2. This clonotype was sampled from a human donor who had a prior SARS-CoV-2 infection. Material: CD4+ T cells from PBMCs cultured with a peptide pool, obtained before COVID-19 vaccination. CDR3 coding DNA: TGTGCCAGCAGCTTGGTACTACCGGGGGGTGAGCAGTTCTTC. Protein product: CASSLVLPGGEQFF.